This T cell receptor (beta chain) was recorded in a study of vaccination effects on CD4 cells after COVID-19. Study summary: Relative to the second dose, post-vaccine samples were obtained a median of 72 days later.

Cells that had been cultured for ten to eleven days were the source of isolated CD4+ T cells. The individual was infected with SARS-CoV-2 between March and December 2020, as confirmed by PCR. As their vaccination, participants received two doses of either BNT162b2 or mRNA-1273. This clone was found once. Its target is not known. V was trimmed by 3 bases and J by 2 bases, leaving 10 bases between them. Per germline, CDR1 SGHTA and CDR2 FQGNSA. This CDR3 comprises 15 residues. The repertoire was sequenced with immunoSEQ multiplex PCR; TCRdb's copy has only in-frame clones and lacks some. The sample has roughly 46,000 clones, around three quarters seen once.

The starting material was CD4+ T cells from PBMCs cultured without peptide, obtained after COVID-19 vaccination. This sequence joins TRBV7-2 and TRBJ2-2, with D unresolved. This clonotype was obtained from a human donor who had a prior SARS-CoV-2 infection. The CDR3 protein is CASSLQTANTGELFF. CDR3 in DNA: TGTGCCAGCAGCTTGCAGACCGCAAACACCGGGGAGCTGTTTTTT.